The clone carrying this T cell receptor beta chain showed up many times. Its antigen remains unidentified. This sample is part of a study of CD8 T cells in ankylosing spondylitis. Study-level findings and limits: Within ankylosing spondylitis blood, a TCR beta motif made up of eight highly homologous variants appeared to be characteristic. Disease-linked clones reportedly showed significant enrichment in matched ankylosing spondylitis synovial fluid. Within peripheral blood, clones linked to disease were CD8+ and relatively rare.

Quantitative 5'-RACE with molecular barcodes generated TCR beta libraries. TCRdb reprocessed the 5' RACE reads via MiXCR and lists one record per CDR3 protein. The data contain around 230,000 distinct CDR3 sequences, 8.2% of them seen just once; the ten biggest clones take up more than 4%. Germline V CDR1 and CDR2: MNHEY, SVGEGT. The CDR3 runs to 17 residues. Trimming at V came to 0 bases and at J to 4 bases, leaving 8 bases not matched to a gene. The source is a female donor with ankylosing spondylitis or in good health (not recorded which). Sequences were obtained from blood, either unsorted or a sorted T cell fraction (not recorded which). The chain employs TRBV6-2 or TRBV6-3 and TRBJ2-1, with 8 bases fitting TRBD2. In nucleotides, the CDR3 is TGTGCCAGCAGTTACTCGCCCACTAGCGGTTTGTACAATGAGCAGTTCTTC. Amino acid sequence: CASSYSPTSGLYNEQFF.